Sequencing of this T cell receptor beta chain was carried out in a study of cytomegalovirus exposure and HLA in healthy donors. Study at large: As an earlier analysis found, about 179 million T cells yielded approximately 100 million unique TCR beta sequences. Study findings and constraints: Later on, an analysis showed TCR association rates differing by HLA locus, with DRB1 the most and HLA-C the fewest. Associated with cytomegalovirus, according to the listing, were approximately 160 TCR beta chains.

From germline, CDR1 is MNHNS and CDR2 SASEGT. This CDR3 comprises 15 residues. V trimming: 7 bases; J trimming: 6 bases; junction bases outside the gene matches: 9. This clone has just a few counts. Its antigen remains unknown. PCR involved 60 Vbeta and 13 Jbeta primers. Original analysis: Later analysis identified roughly 84 million unique TCR beta chains, roughly 11 million shared. Libraries were prepared by immunoSEQ multiplex PCR; TCRdb keeps only in-frame clonotypes and omits some of them. The D gene and trimming were derived from the DNA, and the V and J assignments and clone size from that table. Of about 150,000 clones listed, over 60% are singletons.

The rearrangement uses TRBV6-1 and TRBJ1-4, with TRBD1 matching over 9 bases. The TCR was taken from a woman between 40 and 55 years old in good health and CMV-seronegative. Sequenced input: PBMCs. The CDR3 here is CASIFGGTGYEKLFF. The CDR3 DNA follows: TGTGCCAGCATTTTCGGTGGGACAGGGTATGAAAAACTGTTTTTT.